This T cell receptor (beta chain) stems from a study of blood T cell repertoires in COVID-19. Losses at the gene ends were 4 bases for V and 5 bases for J; bases not matched to a gene: 6. The CDR3 has 14 amino acids. Germline CDR1 is WSHSY and CDR2 is SAAADI. Under the authors' procedure: Counts of nucleated cells, estimated from reference gene primer amplification, were obtained. Assay used: immunoSEQ multiplex PCR; TCRdb lists only in-frame clones, some missing. The V and J calls and clone size were taken over from that table, and D and trimming were inferred from the DNA. The sample has fewer than 120,000 clones; 76% are singletons.

This chain joins TRBV10-2 and TRBJ1-1; 8 bases line up with TRBD1. The sample was peripheral blood. This clonotype originated in a woman of 80 years or more with acute or convalescent COVID-19. The chain's CDR3 is CASSGGRGQTEAFF. In nucleotides, the CDR3 is TGCGCCAGCAGTGGTGGCAGGGGGCAAACTGAAGCTTTCTTT.